These T cell receptor beta chains were read from a single sample in a study of cytomegalovirus exposure and HLA in healthy donors. Assay used: immunoSEQ multiplex PCR; TCRdb lists only in-frame clones, some missing. Of about 160,000 clones in the sample, around 84% were seen once. Sequencing was carried out using PBMCs. Receptors originate from a man aged 18 to 29 in good health and CMV-seropositive. Both conserved end residues are part of each CDR3. The D gene is left open where the match is weak. Size values are once, few and many counts, or a class for expanded clones, and some rows have none.

cdr3_length	j_call	clone_size	d_call	v_call	cdr3_nt	cdr3_aa
15	TRBJ2-5	NA	NA	TRBV6-5	TGTGCCAGCAGGGGTTACCTGGCAGGAAAGGAGACCCAGTACTTC	CASRGYLAGKETQYF
16	TRBJ2-2	once	NA	TRBV11-2	TGTGCCAGCAGCTCGTACAGGGGGGGTTTGGGCGGGGAGCTGTTTTTT	CASSSYRGGLGGELFF
15	TRBJ2-7	NA	TRBD1	TRBV25-1	TGTGCCAGCAGGACGGACAGGGGTAACTCCTACGAGCAGTACTTC	CASRTDRGNSYEQYF
14	TRBJ2-5	NA	TRBD2	TRBV30	TGTGCCTGGAGTGGGGGGACTAGAGGAGAGACCCAGTACTTC	CAWSGGTRGETQYF
15	TRBJ2-1	NA	NA	TRBV4-1	TGCGCCAGCAGCCAAGTTCTCGACAGGTACAATGAGCAGTTCTTC	CASSQVLDRYNEQFF
15	TRBJ2-5	NA	TRBD1	TRBV13	TGTGCCAGCAGCTTAGTGAACAGGGGCGGAGAGACCCAGTACTTC	CASSLVNRGGETQYF
15	TRBJ2-3	NA	TRBD2	TRBV6-4	TGTGCCAGCAGTGGAGGAGGACTAGGCACAGATACGCAGTATTTT	CASSGGGLGTDTQYF
19	TRBJ1-1	NA	NA	TRBV4-3	TGCGCCAGCAGCCAAGAGGGGTGGGGGGTTACGCGCCGGAACACTGAAGCTTTCTTT	CASSQEGWGVTRRNTEAFF
14	TRBJ1-5	NA	NA	TRBV11-1	TGTGCCAGCAGCCCCATGGTCGAGGGACAGCCCCAGCATTTT	CASSPMVEGQPQHF
18	TRBJ2-7	once	TRBD1	TRBV12-5	TGTGCTAGTGGTGGGACAGGGGGCTTAGAGCTCCGAGCCTACGAGCAGTACTTC	CASGGTGGLELRAYEQYF
13	TRBJ2-3	NA	NA	TRBV15	TGTGCCACCAGCACTAGACTGCGAAATACGCAGTATTTT	CATSTRLRNTQYF
13	TRBJ2-2	NA	TRBD1	TRBV30	TGTGCCTGGAGTGTACAGGGGCGCGGGGAGCTGTTTTTT	CAWSVQGRGELFF
15	TRBJ1-2	NA	TRBD1	TRBV11-2	TGTGCCAGCAGCCCTTCTCAGGGGGGAGGCTATGGCTACACCTTC	CASSPSQGGGYGYTF
14	TRBJ2-7	NA	NA	TRBV7-9	TGTGCCAGCAGCCTCGATCAGGGGTACTACGAGCAGTACTTC	CASSLDQGYYEQYF
14	TRBJ1-2	NA	TRBD1	TRBV29-1	TGCAGCGTTGAAGGGACAGGGGGCGTCTATGGTTACACCTTC	CSVEGTGGVYGYTF
15	TRBJ2-3	NA	NA	TRBV4-1	TGCGCCAGCAGCCAAGCGACCGAGGCCACAGATACGCAGTATTTT	CASSQATEATDTQYF
15	TRBJ1-2	NA	NA	TRBV9	TGTGCCAGCAGCGTGCAGGGACTTACCGTCTATGGCTACACCTTC	CASSVQGLTVYGYTF
17	TRBJ2-7	NA	TRBD1	TRBV4-3	TGCGCCAGCAGCCAAGGGAGGTGGACAGGTGGCTCCTACGAGCAGTACTTC	CASSQGRWTGGSYEQYF
15	TRBJ2-2	NA	TRBD1	TRBV5-1	TGCGCCAGCAGCTTGGGGGGACAGTACACCGGGGAGCTGTTTTTT	CASSLGGQYTGELFF
12	TRBJ1-4	NA	NA	TRBV2	TGTGCCAGCAGGCAGTCTAATGAAAAACTGTTTTTT	CASRQSNEKLFF
15	TRBJ1-5	NA	NA	TRBV6-1	TGTGCCAGCCTCGGTCCGCCTTATAGCAATCAGCCCCAGCATTTT	CASLGPPYSNQPQHF
16	TRBJ2-4	NA	NA	TRBV10-3	TGTGCCATCAGTGAGTCTCAGGGGGGAGCCAAAAACAGTCAGTACTTC	CAISESQGGAKNSQYF
13	TRBJ1-2	NA	NA	TRBV19	TGTGCCAGTAGTTCGGACAGATCGAGTGGCTACACCTTC	CASSSDRSSGYTF
14	TRBJ2-7	NA	TRBD2	TRBV30	TGTGCCTGGAGCGGACTAGCGGGGGGGCTGGAGCAGTACTTC	CAWSGLAGGLEQYF
15	TRBJ1-1	NA	NA	TRBV6-1	TGTGCCAGTAGTTCCCCCATTACCCTAAGCCGGGTGGCTTTCTTT	CASSSPITLSRVAFF
13	TRBJ1-1	NA	NA	TRBV29-1	TGCAGCGGGAGGGGGGGGATGAACACTGAAGCTTTCTTT	CSGRGGMNTEAFF
15	TRBJ1-2	NA	TRBD1	TRBV7-2	TGTGCCAGCAGCTTTACCGGGACAGGGGACTATGGCTACACCTTC	CASSFTGTGDYGYTF
15	TRBJ1-6	once	TRBD1	TRBV5-6	TGTGCCAGCAGCGCCGGACAGGGGTTTAATTCACCCCTCCACTTT	CASSAGQGFNSPLHF
15	TRBJ2-4	NA	NA	TRBV7-2	TGTGCCAGCAGCTTAGTACGGGGAGCTAAAAACATTCAGTACTTC	CASSLVRGAKNIQYF
14	TRBJ2-1	NA	NA	TRBV27	TGTGCCAGCAGTTTATCGAGGTCTTACAATGAGCAGTTCTTC	CASSLSRSYNEQFF
14	TRBJ1-2	few	TRBD1	TRBV5-1	TGCGCCAGCAGCCCTGGACAGGAAAGGAGTGGCTACACCTTC	CASSPGQERSGYTF
14	TRBJ2-5	once	NA	TRBV11-2	TGTGCCAGCAGTCCTCCTGGGGGGACGGAGACCCAGTACTTC	CASSPPGGTETQYF
16	TRBJ1-4	once	TRBD1	TRBV18	TGTGCCAGCTCACCAATGGGGACAGGATCGGGGGAAAAACTGTTTTTT	CASSPMGTGSGEKLFF
16	TRBJ2-5	NA	NA	TRBV11-2	TGTGCCAGCAGCTTAGTTGGCAGGGGTTCCCAAGAGACCCAGTACTTC	CASSLVGRGSQETQYF
13	TRBJ2-7	NA	NA	TRBV6-5	TGTGCCAGCAAGGAGGGTCCGGCCTACGAGCAGTACTTC	CASKEGPAYEQYF
15	TRBJ2-7	NA	NA	TRBV6-6	TGTGCCAGCAGTTACTCGCCGGTAGCCTCCTACGAGCAGTACTTC	CASSYSPVASYEQYF
13	TRBJ1-2	NA	NA	TRBV29-1	TGCAGCGAGACGGACAGTATAGTCTATGGCTACACCTTC	CSETDSIVYGYTF